Below, one T cell receptor (beta chain) is given with its context. The antigen is undetermined. This specimen belongs to a study of radiotherapy plus CTLA-4 blockade in lung cancer. General study points: Blood saw expansion of tumor-derived TCR clones after radiotherapy plus ipilimumab.

Ipilimumab CTLA-4 blockade and focal radiation were given to patients with chemo-refractory metastatic non-small-cell lung cancer. Profiled with immunoSEQ multiplex PCR; TCRdb holds only in-frame clones, not every one. This table holds about 48,000 clones, 82% found once. The specimen comprised peripheral blood, sampled from a patient treated with radiotherapy plus ipilimumab. The TCR was taken from a human donor with non-small cell lung cancer who had stable disease on radiotherapy plus ipilimumab.

CDR3 nucleotides: TGTGCCAGCAGTGCCACCCCCAGGCCGTACTACGAGCAGTACTTC. The encoded protein is CASSATPRPYYEQYF. The V and J genes are TRBV6-1 and TRBJ2-7; D remains unclear. This CDR3 has 15 residues. Trimming shortened V by 4 bases and J by 3 bases, and 16 bases separated the two germline ends. Germline-derived CDR1 and CDR2 are MNHNS and SASEGT.